The clone carrying this T cell receptor beta chain has just one count. Produced via immunoSEQ multiplex PCR; TCRdb's table is partial and in-frame only. Altogether around 500,000 clones are present, roughly nine tenths being singletons, with the ten largest covering around 7.9%. The CDR3 runs 14 residues. Trimming shortened V by 1 base and J by 6 bases, and 10 bases separated the two germline ends. Germline CDR1 is LGHDT and CDR2 is YNNKEL (reference sequence). The data stem from a study of blood T cell repertoires in COVID-19. Study-level information: Sources were T cells, B-cell-depleted T cells, or PBMCs; the material itself was cDNA or gDNA.

Individuals drawn from around 25 US areas were about 18 to 100 years old. Assignment of participants to cohorts was predicated upon participant-reported clinical history. All recovered Cohort 3 donors got two negative PCRs, got clearance, or saw symptom resolution. The gene calls are TRBV3-1 (or the pseudogene TRBV3-2) and TRBJ2-1; a possible D gene is TRBD1 (6 bases). The sequencing input was PBMCs or T cells enriched from blood (not recorded which). This receptor was taken from a woman in her sixties or seventies who had recovered from COVID-19. CDR3 sequence: CASSQGPRGNEQFF. CDR3 DNA: TGTGCCAGCAGCCAAGGGCCCAGGGGCAATGAGCAGTTCTTC.